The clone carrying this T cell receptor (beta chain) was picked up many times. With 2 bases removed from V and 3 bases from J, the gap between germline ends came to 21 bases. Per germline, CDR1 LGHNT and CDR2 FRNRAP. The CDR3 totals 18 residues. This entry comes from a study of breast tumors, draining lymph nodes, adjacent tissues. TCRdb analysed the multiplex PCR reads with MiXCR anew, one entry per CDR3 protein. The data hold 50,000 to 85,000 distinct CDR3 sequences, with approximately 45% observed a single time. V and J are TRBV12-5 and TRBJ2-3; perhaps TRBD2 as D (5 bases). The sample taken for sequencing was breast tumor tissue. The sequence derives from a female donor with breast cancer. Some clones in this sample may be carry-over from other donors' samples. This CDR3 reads CASGLSPRLALRTDTQYF. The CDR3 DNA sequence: TGTGCTAGTGGTTTGTCGCCTAGGCTAGCCCTTAGGACAGATACGCAGTATTTT.